The 11 T cell receptor beta chains reported below all come from one sample, sequenced in a study of T cells in Graves' hyperthyroidism and ophthalmopathy. It was RNA transcripts that yielded the amplified TCR beta CDR3 regions. The TCR CDR3 first-round RT-PCR relied on the HTBI primer set. TCRdb re-called the multiplex PCR reads with MiXCR, one entry per CDR3 protein. Of 250,000 to 350,000 distinct CDR3 sequences in the sample, more than 15% were seen once. Sequencing was performed on blood. Receptors originate from a woman aged 60-75 years with Graves' ophthalmopathy.

The table lists this clonotype with many counts. The V call is TRBV3-1, the J call TRBJ1-3; 7 bases are shared with TRBD1. Germline trimming cut 3 bases from V and 3 bases from J; bases unmatched to any gene: 5. The CDR3 runs 15 residues. Germline V lookup: CDR1 LGHDT, CDR2 YNNKEL (reference sequence). The CDR3 sequence is CASSQLGGFGNTIYF. DNA for the CDR3: TGTGCCAGCAGCCAGCTAGGGGGCTTTGGAAACACCATATATTTT.

The V and J genes are TRBV2 and TRBJ1-2; D is ambiguous. V gave up 0 bases and J gave up 5 bases, with 13 bases separating them. The CDR3 covers 15 residues. Per the germline V gene, CDR1 is SNHLY and CDR2 is FYNNEI. Here the CDR3 DNA reads TGTGCCAGCAGTGAAGCCGTGGCGAACTATTATGGCTACACCTTC. Protein: CASSEAVANYYGYTF.

The chain links TRBV7-2 to TRBJ2-2; tentatively, D is TRBD1 (5 bases). CDR3 length: 15 residues. Germline-derived CDR1 and CDR2 are SGHTA and FQGNSA. The ends were cut back, 7 bases at V and 5 bases at J, with 17 bases in the middle. The CDR3 DNA reads as TGTGCCAGCACCGTCATGAAGGGGCTTACCGGGGAGCTGTTTTTT. It codes for CASTVMKGLTGELFF.

This clonotype was found a few times. The chain employs TRBV2 and TRBJ1-2; D uncertain. Trimming cost V 7 bases and J 5 bases, with 11 bases left between them. Germline V CDR1 and CDR2: SNHLY, FYNNEI. This CDR3 region has 12 residues. The CDR3 bases are TGTGCCAGCAAGGGCCGAAATTATGGCTACACCTTC. Translation gives CASKGRNYGYTF.

The table lists this clonotype with many counts. The chain carries TRBV6-5 and TRBJ2-1, with a possible D match to TRBD1 (5 bases). The V and J ends lost 2 bases and 2 bases respectively, with 16 bases between them. This CDR3 spans 17 amino acids. Germline loops: CDR1 MNHEY, CDR2 SVGAGI. The CDR3 spells CASSYISGKFPYNEQFF. The DNA of the CDR3 is TGTGCCAGCAGTTACATCTCAGGGAAGTTCCCCTACAATGAGCAGTTCTTC.

Many counts were recorded for this clonotype. The V and J genes are TRBV10-3 and TRBJ2-1; TRBD2 is a possible D gene (5 bases). The CDR3 is made up of 12 amino acids. V was shortened by 8 bases and J by 7 bases, with 12 bases between the two germline ends. In germline, CDR1 is ENHRY, CDR2 SYGVKD. CDR3 DNA sequence: TGTGCCATCCTTGCGAGGGCTAATGAGCAGTTCTTC. The encoded protein is CAILARANEQFF.

The table lists this clonotype with many counts. This sequence joins TRBV28 and TRBJ1-1, with D perhaps TRBD1 (5 bases). Germline V CDR1 and CDR2: MDHEN, SYDVKM. V lost 7 bases and J lost 1, with 13 bases in between. The CDR3 consists of 14 residues. The CDR3 DNA reads TGTGCCAGCATCCTCGGGGCAGCGAACACTGAAGCTTTCTTT. Its protein is CASILGAANTEAFF.

This clonotype was seen only a few times. The J gene is TRBJ1-3, the V gene TRBV5-5, with TRBD1 as a possible D gene (5 bases). Between the trimmed V and J ends, which lost 4 bases and 0 bases, there was a span of 20 bases. Per the germline V gene, CDR1 is SGHKS and CDR2 is YYEKEE (reference sequence). CDR3 length equals 18 residues. The chain's CDR3 is CASSIITVGPISGNTIYF. For the CDR3, the DNA is TGTGCCAGCAGCATCATAACCGTGGGGCCTATCTCTGGAAACACCATATATTTT.

This clonotype was seen many times. J is TRBJ2-3 and V is TRBV5-1; TRBD1 matches at 10 bases. V was pared by 4 bases and J by 8 bases, with 7 bases of the junction left unmatched. The CDR3 spans 14 residues. The V gene's germline CDR1 is SGHRS and CDR2 YFSETQ. CDR3 in DNA: TGCGCCAGCAGCACTGGGACAGGGGAGGGTACGCAGTATTTT. Amino acid sequence: CASSTGTGEGTQYF. The variable domain in full, with the rest retrieved from reference TRBV5-1 and TRBJ2-3, is KAGVTQTPRYLIKTRGQQVTLSCSPISGHRSVSWYQQTPGQGLQFLFEYFSETQRNKGNFPGRFSGRQFSNSRSEMNVSTLELGDSALYLCASSTGTGEGTQYFGPGTRLTVL.

There are many counts of this clonotype. The genes are TRBV20-1 and TRBJ2-7, with 13 bases that match TRBD2. The junction had 8 bases not matched to a gene; V was cut back by 6 bases and J by 3 bases. The CDR3 is 15 residues long. Germline V gene lookup returns CDR1 DFQATT and CDR2 SNEGSKA (reference sequence). The chain's CDR3 is CSARTSGRLNYEQYF. CDR3 DNA sequence: TGCAGTGCCCGGACTAGCGGGAGACTGAACTACGAGCAGTACTTC.

This clonotype came up many times. V and J are TRBV6-1 and TRBJ2-7, with 8 bases identical to TRBD1. The CDR3 covers 13 residues. The germline V gene encodes CDR1 MNHNS and CDR2 SASEGT. V lost 3 bases to trimming and J lost 4 bases; unmatched junction nucleotides: 2. The DNA for the CDR3 is TGTGCCAGCAGTGAGTACAGGGGGTACGAGCAGTACTTC. Translated: CASSEYRGYEQYF.